The clone carrying this T cell receptor beta chain has just a few counts. What it recognizes is unknown. The data were produced by immunoSEQ multiplex PCR, yet TCRdb's version contains in-frame clones alone and is incomplete. The sample includes roughly 35,000 clones, 75% to 90% of them seen just once. This entry is derived from a study of T cells in narcolepsy. Overall study context: Healthy controls were enrolled alongside patients with narcolepsy type 1 or type 2. Points from the study as a whole: Autoreactive clonotypes reportedly recurred in blood of same and different patients, not controls.

The CDR3 is made up of 14 amino acids. Germline lookup yields CDR1 MNHNY and CDR2 SVGAGI (reference sequence). The ends were cut back, 1 base at V and 2 bases at J, with 8 bases in the middle. The sequence derives from a human donor in good health. Sequences were obtained from memory (CD45RA-) CD4+ T cells from blood. The chain is built from TRBV6-6 and TRBJ1-2, with D perhaps TRBD1 (6 bases). Written as DNA, the CDR3 is TGTGCCAGCAGTTACTTAGGGACAAACTATGGCTACACCTTC. Protein: CASSYLGTNYGYTF.